The 2 T cell receptor beta chains listed next were all sequenced from one sample in a study of blood T cells in healthy people across ages. Next came a second PCR, run for about 7 to 12 cycles, which used a sample-barcoded 5' primer along with a J-beta primer mix. TCRdb recomputed calls from the 5' RACE reads with MiXCR, one row per CDR3 protein. The sample has 700,000 to 850,000 distinct CDR3 sequences, 35% to 40% seen once; the top ten hold 10% to 15%. The specimen was blood. Every receptor here comes from a man between 18 and 35 years old in good health.

This clonotype was counted ten times or more. The chain couples TRBV10-3 to TRBJ2-5; no clear D gene. Germline CDR1 is ENHRY and CDR2 is SYGVKD. CDR3 length equals 9 residues. Trimming took 8 bases from V and 2 from J, leaving 0 bases between them. CDR3 region: CAIQETQYF. Written as DNA, the CDR3 is TGTGCCATCCAAGAGACCCAGTACTTC.

The chain uses TRBV12-3 or TRBV12-4 and TRBJ1-2; 8 bases match TRBD1. CDR3 size: 16 residues. V gave up 4 bases and J gave up 2 bases; unmatched junction bases: 9. This chain's CDR3 is CASSWGQATGNYGYTF. The CDR3 DNA sequence: TGTGCCAGCAGTTGGGGACAGGCCACGGGAAACTATGGCTACACCTTC.